The 9 T cell receptor beta chains below were found in one sample sequenced in a study of blood T cell repertoires in COVID-19. Sequenced by immunoSEQ multiplex PCR; TCRdb stores in-frame clones only, minus some. The repertoire holds some 44,000 clones, nearly 90% seen once, with around 2.4% in the top ten. Sequenced input: peripheral blood. All receptors derive from a human donor in a cohort sampled during active COVID-19.

This clone appeared once. The CDR3 spells CASSFTGDGSQETQYF. In nucleotides, the CDR3 is TGCGCCAGCAGCTTCACAGGGGATGGGAGCCAAGAGACCCAGTACTTC. The chain recombines TRBV5-1 with TRBJ2-5; 7 bases are shared with TRBD1. V lost 2 bases and J lost 1; bases outside the gene matches: 8. The CDR3 has 16 amino acids. In germline, CDR1 is SGHRS, CDR2 YFSETQ.

V is TRBV23-1 and J is TRBJ1-6, with D possibly matching TRBD1 (6 bases). TRBV23-1 is sorted into the ORF group, with uncertain function. Trimming removed 4 bases from V and 7 bases from J, with 23 bases in between. The CDR3 length is 18 residues. This chain's CDR3 is CASSPPCAGDGTNSPLHF. The CDR3 DNA reads as TGCGCCAGCAGTCCCCCGTGCGCGGGGGACGGGACAAATTCACCCCTCCACTTT.

V and J are TRBV13 and TRBJ2-5; perhaps TRBD1 as D (6 bases). CDR1 and CDR2 from the germline V gene are PRHDT and FYEKMQ (reference sequence). V lost 5 bases to trimming and J lost 3 bases, with 10 bases between them. This CDR3 region has 13 residues. The CDR3 nucleotides are TGTGCCAGCAGCCTCCGGACAGAAGAGACCCAGTACTTC. Translating gives CASSLRTEETQYF.

The gene calls are TRBV28 and TRBJ1-2; the D is unclear. V lost 6 bases, J lost 0 bases, and 17 bases lay in between. This CDR3 contains 16 residues. Germline V lookup: CDR1 MDHEN, CDR2 SYDVKM. The CDR3 sequence is CASSTRGDTTNYGYTF. Written as DNA, the CDR3 is TGTGCCAGCAGCACCCGGGGAGACACCACTAACTATGGCTACACCTTC.

The chain employs TRBV3-1 (or the pseudogene TRBV3-2) and TRBJ1-5, with a possible D match to TRBD1 (5 bases). Trimming removed 2 bases from V and 3 bases from J, with 11 bases in between. CDR1 is LGHDT, CDR2 YNNKEL, per germline (reference sequence). The CDR3 contains 15 residues. The CDR3 is CASSQQTGTNQPQHF. The DNA for the CDR3 is TGTGCCAGCAGCCAACAAACAGGTACCAATCAGCCCCAGCATTTT.

This chain joins TRBV7-9 and TRBJ1-1, with 7 bases fitting TRBD1. V gave up 1 base and J gave up 8 bases; unmatched junction bases: 7. In germline, CDR1 is SEHNR, CDR2 FQNEAQ (reference sequence). This CDR3 is 14 amino acids long. The CDR3 coding sequence is TGTGCCAGCAGCTTAGTGTATGCGGGACAGGAAGCTTTCTTT. It is translated as CASSLVYAGQEAFF.

The V and J genes are TRBV19 and TRBJ2-5, with D perhaps matching TRBD1 (6 bases). The CDR3 is made up of 14 amino acids. The germline V and J ends were trimmed by 5 bases and 5 bases, with 15 bases remaining between them. Germline CDR1 is LNHDA and CDR2 is SQIVND (reference sequence). CDR3 amino acids: CASSPGVGVETQYF. Written as DNA, the CDR3 is TGTGCCAGTAGTCCAGGGGTTGGCGTGGAGACCCAGTACTTC. Together with reference TRBV19 and TRBJ2-5, the CDR3 gives the full variable domain: DGGITQSPKYLFRKEGQNVTLSCEQNLNHDAMYWYRQDPGQGLRLIYYSQIVNDFQKGDIAEGYSVSREKKESFPLTVTSAQKNPTAFYLCASSPGVGVETQYFGPGTRLLVL.

V gene TRBV3-1 (or the pseudogene TRBV3-2) combines with J gene TRBJ2-1; D possibly corresponds to TRBD1 (5 bases). The V end lost 1 base, the J end lost 4 bases, and 5 bases lay between the germline ends. Per the germline V gene, CDR1 is LGHDT and CDR2 is YNNKEL (reference sequence). This CDR3 region has 13 residues. CDR3 nucleotides: TGTGCCAGCAGCCAAGGACAGTACAATGAGCAGTTCTTC. Its translation: CASSQGQYNEQFF.

The chain combines TRBV5-1 with TRBJ2-1; the match to TRBD2 covers 15 bases. The CDR3 consists of 17 residues. The V segment lost 1 base and the J segment 7 bases; nucleotides outside the gene matches: 6. Germline CDR1 SGHRS, CDR2 YFSETQ. In nucleotides, the CDR3 is TGCGCCAGCAGCTTGCCCGGGACTAGCGGGGGGCGTAATGAGCAGTTCTTC. It specifies CASSLPGTSGGRNEQFF. The full variable domain, its missing parts supplied by reference TRBV5-1 and TRBJ2-1, is KAGVTQTPRYLIKTRGQQVTLSCSPISGHRSVSWYQQTPGQGLQFLFEYFSETQRNKGNFPGRFSGRQFSNSRSEMNVSTLELGDSALYLCASSLPGTSGGRNEQFFGPGTRLTVL.